The rows below give T cell receptor beta chains drawn from one sample of a study of PD-1 blockade in classical Hodgkin lymphoma. Libraries were prepared by immunoSEQ multiplex PCR; TCRdb keeps only in-frame clonotypes and omits some of them. The sample contains roughly 100,000 clones, approximately 89% of which appear only once. The material was peripheral blood mononuclear cells (PBMCs), obtained before the fourth cycle of nivolumab. The receptors come from a human donor with classical Hodgkin lymphoma. Each CDR3 is given with its conserved first and last residue. A D gene is named only where the DNA matches it firmly. Clone size, where shown, is once, few, many, or a class for clones that have expanded.

V gene,clone size,D gene,J gene,CDR3 DNA,CDR3 protein
TRBV10-3,.,.,TRBJ1-1,TGTGCCATCAGTGAAACCGGGACAATGAACACTGAAGCTTTCTTT,CAISETGTMNTEAFF
TRBV7-8,.,TRBD1,TRBJ2-7,TGTGCCAGCAGCCGAACCTACCGGGACAGTATCTACGAGCAGTACTTC,CASSRTYRDSIYEQYF
TRBV2,.,.,TRBJ2-1,TGTGCCAGCAACCAGGGAGTCGACTACAATGAGCAGTTCTTC,CASNQGVDYNEQFF
TRBV28,.,TRBD1,TRBJ1-2,TGTGCCAGCAATCGAGCAGGGGGGACCAACTATGGCTACACCTTC,CASNRAGGTNYGYTF
TRBV6-5,.,.,TRBJ2-2,TGTGCCAGCAGTTACTCCAGCACCGGGGAGCTGTTTTTT,CASSYSSTGELFF
TRBV29-1,.,.,TRBJ1-1,TGCAGCGTTGCCGCCGGGACGGTGAACACTGAAGCTTTCTTT,CSVAAGTVNTEAFF
TRBV19,few,.,TRBJ2-5,TGTGCCAGTAGTATAGTTGGGTCGGTGACCCAGTACTTC,CASSIVGSVTQYF
TRBV5-6,few,.,TRBJ1-2,TGTGCCAGCAGCAGGATCTATGGCTACACCTTC,CASSRIYGYTF
TRBV27,.,.,TRBJ2-3,TGTGCCAGCACCACCTTTTGGGGCAGGGGAGGCACAGATACGCAGTATTTT,CASTTFWGRGGTDTQYF
TRBV30,.,TRBD1,TRBJ2-1,TGTGCCTGGACCTTATCGCCGGGACAGGGCTACAATGAGCAGTTCTTC,CAWTLSPGQGYNEQFF
TRBV9,.,TRBD1,TRBJ1-4,TGTGCCAGCAGCTTACGGGACAGGGGGGTTCGAAATGAAAAACTGTTTTTT,CASSLRDRGVRNEKLFF
TRBV6-5,.,.,TRBJ2-1,TGTGCCAGCAGTTACCACGGGAGTGGCGACAATGAGCAGTTCTTC,CASSYHGSGDNEQFF
TRBV28,.,TRBD1,TRBJ1-2,TGTGCCAGCAGTCCTCCGGGGACAGGGAACTATGGCTACACCTTC,CASSPPGTGNYGYTF
TRBV7-6,.,.,TRBJ2-5,TGTGCCAGCAGCTTAGGTCGGGGGGCGGAGACCCAGTACTTC,CASSLGRGAETQYF
TRBV11-2,.,.,TRBJ2-7,TGTGCCAGCAGCGGAGCAGGGTCGGCGCGGGAGCAGTACTTC,CASSGAGSAREQYF
TRBV5-5,.,.,TRBJ2-1,TGTGCCAGCAGCTTGGGGCTAGTCGATGAGCAGTTCTTC,CASSLGLVDEQFF
TRBV12-5,.,.,TRBJ1-5,TGTGCTAGTGGGCCGGGACACGAACTCAATCAGCCCCAGCATTTT,CASGPGHELNQPQHF
TRBV4-3,.,.,TRBJ2-1,TGCGCCAGCAGCCAAGACTGGACGTGGCGGGAAAGGAATGAGCAGTTCTTC,CASSQDWTWRERNEQFF
TRBV28,once,.,TRBJ1-5,TGTGCCAGCAGTTTTATGGCAGTTTATAGCAATCAGCCCCAGCATTTT,CASSFMAVYSNQPQHF
TRBV11-2,.,.,TRBJ2-1,TGTGCCAGCAGCTTAGTGGGACTGGACAATGAGCAGTTCTTC,CASSLVGLDNEQFF
TRBV6-6,.,.,TRBJ2-3,TGTGCCAGCAGTTCCTCTGAATTATACTCAGATACGCAGTATTTT,CASSSSELYSDTQYF
TRBV21-1,.,.,TRBJ2-7,TGTGCCAGCGTAGCAGGTTACTTCCGCGACGTCCCCTACGAGCAGTACTTC,CASVAGYFRDVPYEQYF
TRBV19,.,.,TRBJ2-2,TGTGCCAGTACCCACGGGCAGAACACCGGGGAGCTGTTTTTT,CASTHGQNTGELFF
TRBV30,.,.,TRBJ2-1,TGTGCCTGGATGAGGGTTACCTACAATGAGCAGTTCTTC,CAWMRVTYNEQFF
TRBV10-3,.,.,TRBJ1-1,TGTGCCATCAGTGACAGGGAGGCCACTGAAGCTTTCTTT,CAISDREATEAFF
TRBV30,.,TRBD2,TRBJ2-1,TGTGCCTGGAGTCATCTCTCCGGGCTAGCGGGAGGGTTTTCTGAGGAGCAGTTCTTC,CAWSHLSGLAGGFSEEQFF
TRBV21-1,.,.,TRBJ2-1,TGTGCCAGCAGCGAAACTCCTCGTTCTTGGCTAGCGGGTCACAATGAGCAGTTCTTC,CASSETPRSWLAGHNEQFF
TRBV19,.,.,TRBJ1-1,TGTGCCAGTAGTGTCCTCGGGGGACAAGCTTTCTTT,CASSVLGGQAFF
TRBV27,.,.,TRBJ2-7,TGTGCCAGCAGTGCGCCGGGACCAGAGTACGAGCAGTACTTC,CASSAPGPEYEQYF
TRBV5-7,.,.,TRBJ2-7,TGTGCCAGCAGCTTGAATATCGGACGGTCCAGGGGCTACGAGCAGTACTTC,CASSLNIGRSRGYEQYF
TRBV11-2,.,TRBD2,TRBJ2-7,TGTGCCAGCAGCTTATTTATGGGACTAGCGGGGCCCTACGAGCAGTACTTC,CASSLFMGLAGPYEQYF
TRBV7-9,few,TRBD2,TRBJ2-2,TGTGCCAGCAGCTTTTCGCTAGCGGGAGCCAGGGAGCTGTTTTTT,CASSFSLAGARELFF
TRBV4-3,.,.,TRBJ2-5,TGCGCCAGCAGCCAAGATCTTCTAGCTTCTGAGACCCAGTACTTC,CASSQDLLASETQYF
TRBV12-5,.,.,TRBJ2-1,TGTGCTAGTGGTTTGGCCCGCGAGACGGGGGAGCAGTTCTTC,CASGLARETGEQFF
TRBV6-6,.,TRBD2,TRBJ2-7,TGTGCCAGCAGAAGTAGCGGGGGTAGTTACTACGAGCAGTACTTC,CASRSSGGSYYEQYF
TRBV5-5,.,.,TRBJ1-1,TGTGCCAGCAGCTTGGGATTGGCGAACACTGAAGCTTTCTTT,CASSLGLANTEAFF
TRBV2,.,.,TRBJ2-2,TGTGCCAGCAATCTGGTCCCAGACACCGGGGAGCTGTTTTTT,CASNLVPDTGELFF
TRBV7-2,.,.,TRBJ2-1,TGTGCCAGCAGCCCCTACTTGGGGCACAATGAGCAGTTCTTC,CASSPYLGHNEQFF
TRBV5-6,.,.,TRBJ2-6,TGTGCCAGCAGCTTGCGGGGGTTAAGCTCTGGGGCCAACGTCCTGACTTTC,CASSLRGLSSGANVLTF
TRBV11-2,.,TRBD1,TRBJ1-5,TGTGCCAGCAGCCAGGACAGGGGAAATCAGCCCCAGCATTTT,CASSQDRGNQPQHF
TRBV27,.,TRBD2,TRBJ2-7,TGTGCCAGCAGTTGGTTTTCGGGACTATCCTACGAGCAGTACTTC,CASSWFSGLSYEQYF
TRBV7-8,few,TRBD2,TRBJ2-4,TGTGCCAGCAGCGCCACGTACGGGGGGTCTACCAAAAACATTCAGTACTTC,CASSATYGGSTKNIQYF
TRBV7-9,once,.,TRBJ1-4,TGTGCCAGCAGCTTTACGGGGGTAGAAAAACTGTTTTTT,CASSFTGVEKLFF
TRBV5-6,once,TRBD2,TRBJ2-1,TGTGCCAGCAGCTTGGAGGCGGGAGCGGTCTTC,CASSLEAGAVF
TRBV29-1,once,.,TRBJ1-1,TGCAGCGTTAGATATTTCCGGAACACTGAAGCTTTCTTT,CSVRYFRNTEAFF
TRBV2,once,TRBD2,TRBJ2-1,TGTGCCAGCAGTGAAGGGCTAGCGGTTTCCTACAATGAGCAGTTCTTC,CASSEGLAVSYNEQFF
TRBV30,.,TRBD2,TRBJ2-1,TGTGCCTGGAGTGTATCCAGCGGGAGGGTCCATGAGCAGTTCTTC,CAWSVSSGRVHEQFF
TRBV5-1,.,.,TRBJ2-7,TGCGCCAGCAGCTTGGAGGGTAGGGGCGGGTACGAGCAGTACTTC,CASSLEGRGGYEQYF
TRBV6-5,.,.,TRBJ1-1,TGTGCCAGCAGTCAAACCTCCCGGACCGGGAGCGCTTTCTTT,CASSQTSRTGSAFF
TRBV25-1,.,.,TRBJ1-1,TGTGCCAGCAGTGAATATGCTGGTTTAGGGGGGAGAGCTTTCTTT,CASSEYAGLGGRAFF
TRBV4-1,.,.,TRBJ2-1,TGCGCCAGCAGCCAAGAGGGAAGGCAGGGCCCCTACAATGAGCAGTTCTTC,CASSQEGRQGPYNEQFF
TRBV19,few,TRBD1,TRBJ2-2,TGTGCCAGTAGTATAGGGGACAGGGTTCGCACCGGGGAGCTGTTTTTT,CASSIGDRVRTGELFF
TRBV25-1,once,.,TRBJ2-7,TGTGCCAGCAGTGAACCCCCTCATCACGAGCAGTACTTC,CASSEPPHHEQYF
TRBV15,.,.,TRBJ2-3,TGTGCCACCAGCAGAGGTGTTAGGCGTCGGGCGGCCCAAAGCACAGATACGCAGTATTTT,CATSRGVRRRAAQSTDTQYF
TRBV4-1,.,TRBD1,TRBJ1-2,TGCGCCAGCACCGGTGGGGACAGGTATGGGGAAGGCTACACCTTC,CASTGGDRYGEGYTF